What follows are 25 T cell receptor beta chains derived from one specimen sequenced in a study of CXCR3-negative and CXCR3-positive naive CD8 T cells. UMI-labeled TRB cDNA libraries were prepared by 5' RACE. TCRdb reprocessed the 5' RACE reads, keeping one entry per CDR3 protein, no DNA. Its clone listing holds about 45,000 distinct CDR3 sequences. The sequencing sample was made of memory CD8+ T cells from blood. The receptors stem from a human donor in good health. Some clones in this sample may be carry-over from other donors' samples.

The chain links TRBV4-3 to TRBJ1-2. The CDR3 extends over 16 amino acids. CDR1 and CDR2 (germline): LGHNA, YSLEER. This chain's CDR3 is CASSQEIGTRTLGYTF.

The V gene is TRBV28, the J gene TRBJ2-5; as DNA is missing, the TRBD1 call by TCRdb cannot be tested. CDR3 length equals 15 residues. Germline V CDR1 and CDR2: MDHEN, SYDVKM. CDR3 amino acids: CASISRDSLQETQYF.

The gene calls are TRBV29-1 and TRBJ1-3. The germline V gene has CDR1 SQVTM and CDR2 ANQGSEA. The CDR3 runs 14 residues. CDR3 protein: CSVEDYGSGNTIYF. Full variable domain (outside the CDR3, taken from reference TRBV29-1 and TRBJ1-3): SAVISQKPSRDICQRGTSLTIQCQVDSQVTMMFWYRQQPGQSLTLIATANQGSEATYESGFVIDKFPISRPNLTFSTLTVSNMSPEDSSIYLCSVEDYGSGNTIYFGEGSWLTVV.

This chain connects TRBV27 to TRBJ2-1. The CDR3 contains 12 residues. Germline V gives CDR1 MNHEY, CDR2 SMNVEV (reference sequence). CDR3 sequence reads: CASSLIGNEQFF.

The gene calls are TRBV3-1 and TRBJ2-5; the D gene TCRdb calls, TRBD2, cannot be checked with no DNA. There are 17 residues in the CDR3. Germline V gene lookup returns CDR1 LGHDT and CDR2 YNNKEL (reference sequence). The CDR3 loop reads CASSPQLGLAEQETQYF.

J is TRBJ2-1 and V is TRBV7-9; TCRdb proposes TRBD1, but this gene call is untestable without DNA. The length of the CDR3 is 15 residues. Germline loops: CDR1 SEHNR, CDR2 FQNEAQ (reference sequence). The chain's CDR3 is CASTHGQGVGNEQFF.

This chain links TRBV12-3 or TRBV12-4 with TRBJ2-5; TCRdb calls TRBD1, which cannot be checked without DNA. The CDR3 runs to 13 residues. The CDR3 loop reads CATSRGGDETQYF.

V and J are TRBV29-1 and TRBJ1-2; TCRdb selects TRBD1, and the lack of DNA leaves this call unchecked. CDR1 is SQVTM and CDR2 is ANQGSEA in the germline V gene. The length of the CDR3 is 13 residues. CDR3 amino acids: CSVPTGGSYGYTF.

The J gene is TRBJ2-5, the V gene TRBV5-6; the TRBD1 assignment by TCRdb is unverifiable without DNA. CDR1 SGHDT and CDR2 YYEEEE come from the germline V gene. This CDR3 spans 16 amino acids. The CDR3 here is CASSSGAGTAQETQYF.

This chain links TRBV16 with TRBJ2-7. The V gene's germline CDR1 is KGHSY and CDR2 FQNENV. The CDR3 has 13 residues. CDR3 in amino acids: CASSPPWLDEQYF.

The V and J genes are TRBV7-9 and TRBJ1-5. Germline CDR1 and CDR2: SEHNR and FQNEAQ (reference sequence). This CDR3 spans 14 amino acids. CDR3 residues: CASSLEGNNQPQHF.

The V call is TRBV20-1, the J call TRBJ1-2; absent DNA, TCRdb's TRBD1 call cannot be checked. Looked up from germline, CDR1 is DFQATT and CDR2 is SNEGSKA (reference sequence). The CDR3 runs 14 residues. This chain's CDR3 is CSANEPRTTAGYTF.

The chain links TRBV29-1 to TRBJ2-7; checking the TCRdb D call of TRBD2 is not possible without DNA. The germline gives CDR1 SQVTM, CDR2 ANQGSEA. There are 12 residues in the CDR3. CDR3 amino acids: CSAGEVRYEQYF.

This chain's CDR3 is CASSVGSGGGDEQFF. The V call is TRBV9, the J call TRBJ2-1; the D call from TCRdb, TRBD1, cannot be confirmed without DNA. The CDR3 totals 15 residues. Germline V gene sequence: CDR1 SGDLS, CDR2 YYNGEE.

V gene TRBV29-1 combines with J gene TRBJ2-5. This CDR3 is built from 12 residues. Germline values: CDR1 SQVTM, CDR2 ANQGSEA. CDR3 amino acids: CSVEGFWETQYF.

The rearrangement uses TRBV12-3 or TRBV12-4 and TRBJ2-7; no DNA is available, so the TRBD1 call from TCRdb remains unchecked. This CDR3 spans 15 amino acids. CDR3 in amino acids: CASRNGQAERYEQYF.

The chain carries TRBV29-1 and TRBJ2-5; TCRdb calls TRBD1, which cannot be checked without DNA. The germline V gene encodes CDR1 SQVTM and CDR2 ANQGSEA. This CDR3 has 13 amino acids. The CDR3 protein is CSVDGGIQETQYF.

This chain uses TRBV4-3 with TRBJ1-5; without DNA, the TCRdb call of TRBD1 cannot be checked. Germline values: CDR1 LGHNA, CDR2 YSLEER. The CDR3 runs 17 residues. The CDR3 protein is CASSQDPTGDSNQPQHF.

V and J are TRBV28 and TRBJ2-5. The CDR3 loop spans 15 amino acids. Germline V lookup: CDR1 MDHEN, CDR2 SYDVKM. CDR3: CASSLSRAKVETQYF.

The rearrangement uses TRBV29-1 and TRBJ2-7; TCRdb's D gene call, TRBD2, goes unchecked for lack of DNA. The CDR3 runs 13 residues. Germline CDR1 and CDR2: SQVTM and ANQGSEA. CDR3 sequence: CSVEDQGGDEQYF.

CDR3 sequence: CASSFGPLAGFDEQFF. The chain employs TRBV7-3 and TRBJ2-1; TCRdb picks TRBD2, but there is no DNA to check that call. CDR3 length: 16 residues. Germline V gene data show CDR1 as SGHTA and CDR2 as FQGTGA.

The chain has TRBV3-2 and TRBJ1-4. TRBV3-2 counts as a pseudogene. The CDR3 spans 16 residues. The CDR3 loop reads CASSPSRRLTNEKLFF.

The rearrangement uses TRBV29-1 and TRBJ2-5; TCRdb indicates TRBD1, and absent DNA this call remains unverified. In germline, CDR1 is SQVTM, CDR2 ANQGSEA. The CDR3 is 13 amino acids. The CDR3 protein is CSATTAPEETQYF.

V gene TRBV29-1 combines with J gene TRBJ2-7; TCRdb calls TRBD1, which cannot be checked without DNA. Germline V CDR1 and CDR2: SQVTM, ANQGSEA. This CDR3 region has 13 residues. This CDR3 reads CSAEGTGAYEQYF.

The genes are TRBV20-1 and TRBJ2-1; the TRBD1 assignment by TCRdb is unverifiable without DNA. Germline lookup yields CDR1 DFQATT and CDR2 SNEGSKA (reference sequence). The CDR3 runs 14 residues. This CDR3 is CSALDWGSYNEQFF.